This entry lists 18 T cell receptor beta chains sequenced from one sample in a study of pediatric ulcerative colitis. During colonoscopy, one to two rectal pinch biopsies were collected. The assay was immunoSEQ multiplex PCR, and TCRdb's table has in-frame clones only and misses some. The sample has approximately 15,000 clones; 65% to 75% are singletons. The sample taken for sequencing was gut tissue. The receptors were sampled from a girl aged 5 to 17 with moderate ulcerative colitis.

A few counts support this clone. The J gene is TRBJ2-7, the V gene TRBV6-5; D may match TRBD1 or TRBD2 (5 bases each). V was pared by 7 bases and J by 4 bases, with 11 bases between. This CDR3 region has 12 residues. The V gene's germline CDR1 is MNHEY and CDR2 SVGAGI. The CDR3, as DNA: TGTGCCAGCACGGCAGGGAGTTACGAGCAGTACTTC. It specifies CASTAGSYEQYF.

V usage is TRBV2 and J usage is TRBJ2-3, with TRBD1 matching over 10 bases. J was trimmed by 8 bases and V by 5 bases; bases with no gene match: 7. Germline-derived CDR1 and CDR2 are SNHLY and FYNNEI. The CDR3 has 14 amino acids. For the CDR3, the DNA is TGTGCCAGCAGTTACCGGGACAGGGGTGGTACGCAGTATTTT. Translated: CASSYRDRGGTQYF.

The chain joins TRBV6-5 to TRBJ1-6; 9 bases line up with TRBD1. Germline trimming cut 5 bases from V and 8 bases from J; bases unmatched to any gene: 4. The CDR3 consists of 14 residues. CDR1 MNHEY and CDR2 SVGAGI come from the germline V gene. The CDR3 sequence is CASSTGGGDSPLHF. The CDR3 DNA sequence: TGTGCCAGCAGTACAGGGGGCGGCGATTCACCCCTCCACTTT.

This clone is a singleton in its sample. The rearrangement links TRBV4-1 to TRBJ2-7; D call uncertain. With 4 bases removed from V and 4 bases from J, the gap between germline ends came to 11 bases. Germline CDR1 reads MGHRA; CDR2 reads YSYEKL. This CDR3 contains 13 residues. CDR3 in amino acids: CASSLQTGYEQYF. CDR3 bases: TGCGCCAGCAGCCTACAAACCGGGTACGAGCAGTACTTC.

The chain employs TRBV15 and TRBJ2-2, with 12 positions matching TRBD2. The CDR3 covers 17 residues. The J segment lost 8 bases and the V segment lost 4 bases, leaving 11 bases of the junction unmatched. CDR1 LNHNV and CDR2 YYDKDF come from the germline V gene (reference sequence). The CDR3 is CATSTERGLAGEGELFF. The CDR3 DNA follows: TGTGCCACCAGCACGGAACGGGGACTAGCGGGTGAGGGGGAGCTGTTTTTT.

The sample holds one count of this clone. Other DNA sequences in the same sample also yield this CDR3. The chain combines TRBV19 with TRBJ2-5; 7 bases agree with TRBD1. This CDR3 is 15 amino acids long. The V gene end was trimmed by 3 bases and the J gene end by 2 bases; junction bases not matched to a gene: 6. CDR1 and CDR2 (germline): LNHDA, SQIVND (reference sequence). The CDR3 DNA reads TGTGCCAGTAGTATCCGGCCGGGACAGCAAGAGACCCAGTACTTC. This codes for CASSIRPGQQETQYF.

The chain employs TRBV11-3 and TRBJ2-7; 8 positions match TRBD1. V lost 0 bases and J lost 2; bases outside the gene matches: 15. CDR1 is SGHNT, CDR2 YENEEA, per germline. The CDR3 has 19 residues. This CDR3 reads CASSLDWFTDRVDTYEQYF. The CDR3 DNA reads as TGTGCCAGCAGCTTAGATTGGTTTACGGACAGGGTGGACACCTACGAGCAGTACTTC.

The chain has TRBV5-1 and TRBJ2-7, with 7 bases aligning to TRBD2. Per the germline V gene, CDR1 is SGHRS and CDR2 is YFSETQ. The CDR3 runs 17 residues. Unmatched junction bases numbered 10, after V lost 1 base and J lost 0 bases. Written as DNA, the CDR3 is TGCGCCAGCAGCTTGTGGTGGCGGGGAGGGGACTCCTACGAGCAGTACTTC. Translating it yields CASSLWWRGGDSYEQYF.

This clone was detected a few times. The chain couples TRBV6-6 to TRBJ2-3, with D maybe TRBD2 (6 bases). The CDR3 sequence is 14 residues long. The V end lost 3 bases, the J end lost 3 bases, and 10 bases lay between the germline ends. The V gene's germline CDR1 is MNHNY and CDR2 SVGAGI (reference sequence). The CDR3 region has the DNA TGTGCCAGCAGTTATAGTGCGGGGACAGATACGCAGTATTTT. This gives the protein CASSYSAGTDTQYF.

This clone was counted a few times. The chain employs TRBV9 and TRBJ1-6; D not certain. Germline V gives CDR1 SGDLS, CDR2 YYNGEE. The CDR3 covers 12 residues. V shed 3 bases and J shed 7 bases, with 5 bases lying between them. In DNA form, the CDR3 reads TGTGCCAGCAGCGGTCACAATTCACCCCTCCACTTT. Amino acids: CASSGHNSPLHF.

This clone was counted a few times. The chain combines TRBV2 with TRBJ2-1; 9 bases map to TRBD2. Germline V gene sequence: CDR1 SNHLY, CDR2 FYNNEI. The junction had 3 bases not matched to a gene; V was cut back by 6 bases and J by 0 bases. This CDR3 is 15 amino acids long. The CDR3 DNA reads as TGTGCCAGCAGACCGACTAGCGGCTCCTACAATGAGCAGTTCTTC. Protein product: CASRPTSGSYNEQFF.

The CDR3 region has the DNA TGTGCCAGCACCACCAGAGCGGCGGGGGGCACAGATACGCAGTATTTT. Translation gives CASTTRAAGGTDTQYF. V usage is TRBV28 and J usage is TRBJ2-3, with TRBD2 identical over 7 bases. The CDR3 covers 16 residues. Germline CDR1 is MDHEN and CDR2 is SYDVKM. Trimming took 7 bases from V and 1 from J; bases not matched to a gene: 11.

This clone has a handful of counts. The V and J genes are TRBV7-3 and TRBJ1-2, with 7 bases fitting TRBD1. The trim removed 5 bases at V and 4 bases at J, leaving 10 bases unmatched. The CDR3 covers 15 residues. Germline lookup yields CDR1 SGHTA and CDR2 FQGTGA. The CDR3 bases are TGTGCCAGCAGCCCACAGACAGGGTCGCGCTATGGCTACACCTTC. The encoded protein is CASSPQTGSRYGYTF.

The J gene is TRBJ2-5, the V gene TRBV18; 7 bases fit TRBD1. V shed 6 bases, J shed 2 bases, and the junction held 9 bases outside the gene matches. The CDR3 sequence is 15 residues long. Germline lookup yields CDR1 KGHSH and CDR2 LQKENI. The CDR3 spells CASSQTAQGQETQYF. The DNA for the CDR3 is TGTGCCAGCTCCCAAACCGCACAGGGGCAAGAGACCCAGTACTTC.

This chain joins TRBV30 and TRBJ2-7, with unresolved D. This CDR3 is built from 14 residues. The V and J ends lost 0 bases and 6 bases respectively, with 15 bases between them. CDR1 is GTSNPN and CDR2 is SVGIG in the germline V gene (reference sequence). CDR3 sequence (DNA): TGTGCCTGGAGTGTACTACGGTTTTCGGGCGAGCAGTACTTC. It translates to CAWSVLRFSGEQYF.

V usage is TRBV10-3 and J usage is TRBJ2-7; weak D call: TRBD2 (7 bases). Germline values: CDR1 ENHRY, CDR2 SYGVKD. Trimming shortened V by 2 bases and J by 1 base, and 18 bases separated the two germline ends. The CDR3 is 17 residues long. DNA of the CDR3: TGTGCCATCAGTGAGGGAGTATTGGCGGGGGCTTCCTACGAGCAGTACTTC. It yields the protein CAISEGVLAGASYEQYF.

This sequence joins TRBV30 and TRBJ2-2; TRBD2 matches 8 bases. V shed 2 bases and J 6 bases; nucleotides not matched to a gene: 14. This CDR3 is built from 17 residues. Germline-derived CDR1 and CDR2 are GTSNPN and SVGIG (reference sequence). Written as DNA, the CDR3 is TGTGCCTGGAGTTCGAGACCGGGACTAGGTCCGTCCGGGGAGCTGTTTTTT. Protein: CAWSSRPGLGPSGELFF. The variable domain in full, with the rest retrieved from reference TRBV30 and TRBJ2-2, is SQTIHQWPATLVQPVGSPLSLECTVEGTSNPNLYWYRQAAGRGLQLLFYSVGIGQISSEVPQNLSASRPQDRQFILSSKKLLLSDSGFYLCAWSSRPGLGPSGELFFGEGSRLTVL.

The V and J genes are TRBV2 and TRBJ1-3, with D hard to call. There are 12 residues in the CDR3. Germline V lookup: CDR1 SNHLY, CDR2 FYNNEI. Trimming took 6 bases from V and 8 from J, leaving 11 bases between them. CDR3 bases: TGTGCCAGCAGACTGAATATGGACACCATATATTTT. As protein: CASRLNMDTIYF.